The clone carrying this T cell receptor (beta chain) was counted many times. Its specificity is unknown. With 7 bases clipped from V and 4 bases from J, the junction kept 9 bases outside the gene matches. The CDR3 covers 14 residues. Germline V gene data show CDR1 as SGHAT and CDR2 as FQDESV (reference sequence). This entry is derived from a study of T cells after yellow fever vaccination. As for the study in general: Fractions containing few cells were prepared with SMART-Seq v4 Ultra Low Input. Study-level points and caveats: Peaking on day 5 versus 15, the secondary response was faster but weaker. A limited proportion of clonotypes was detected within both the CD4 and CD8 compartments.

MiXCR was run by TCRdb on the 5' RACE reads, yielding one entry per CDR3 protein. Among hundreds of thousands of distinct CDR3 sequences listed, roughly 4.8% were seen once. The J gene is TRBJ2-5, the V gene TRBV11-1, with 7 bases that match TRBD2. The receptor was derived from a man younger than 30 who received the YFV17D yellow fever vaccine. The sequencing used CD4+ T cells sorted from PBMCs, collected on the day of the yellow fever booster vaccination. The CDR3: CASIESSSGETQYF. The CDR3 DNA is TGTGCCAGCATCGAATCTTCTAGCGGAGAGACCCAGTACTTC.